Described below is a single T cell receptor (beta chain) sequence and its context. No antigen is known for it. Combining a sample-barcoded 5' primer with a J-beta primer mix, a second PCR ran for 7 to 11 cycles. Through a template-switch adaptor with 12 random nucleotides, each cDNA molecule received a tag. TCRdb itself ran the 5' RACE reads through MiXCR, one entry per CDR3 protein. Here the sample spans over 1.5 million distinct CDR3 sequences, roughly 49% being singletons. The data originate from a study of blood T cells in healthy people across ages. The study's findings and limits: Diversity of TCR beta per million T cells declined in a roughly linear way with age. PBMCs left unsorted prevented a conclusive naive versus antigen-experienced comparison.

The CDR3 is 14 amino acids. The V gene's germline CDR1 is LNHNV and CDR2 YYDKDF (reference sequence). Between the trimmed V and J ends, which lost 0 bases and 8 bases, there was a span of 11 bases. V usage is TRBV15 and J usage is TRBJ2-1, with a possible D match to TRBD1 (5 bases). The sample taken for sequencing was blood. The source of this sequence is a woman aged 35 to 49 in good health. CDR3 DNA sequence: TGTGCCACCAGCAGAGATGCAGGGCGGTATGAGCAGTTCTTC. Its protein is CATSRDAGRYEQFF.